This T cell receptor beta chain stems from a study of shared clonotypes between healthy human individuals. This CDR3 is built from 12 residues. CDR1 is MRHNA and CDR2 is SNTAGT in the germline V gene. The V end was cut by 7 bases, the J end by 2 bases, with 7 bases between. Evenly divided among several immunoSEQ plates was the genomic DNA of each subset. TCRdb's copy holds only in-frame clones and misses some; the assay was immunoSEQ multiplex PCR. The sample yields roughly 2.5 million clones, around 94% seen once. The sample was naive CD4+ T cells sorted from blood. Subset meaning: CD45RA+ positively selected. This TCR was recovered from a man aged 18 to 35 in good health. The rearrangement uses TRBV6-4 and TRBJ2-3; D might be TRBD1 (5 bases). CDR3 nucleotides: TGTGCCAGCAACAGGCTCACAGATACGCAGTATTTT. Its translation is CASNRLTDTQYF.